The clone carrying this TCR beta chain has at least ten counts. Its target is not known. This sample stems from a study of Graves' ophthalmopathy and Graves' hyperthyroidism. Study-level results: In blood, most expanded thyroid clonotypes above 0.001 frequency were also detected.

RNA transcripts were the template, and TCR beta CDR3 regions were amplified from them. RT-PCR in the first round used HTBI primers; a second-round multiplex PCR followed. One entry per CDR3 protein, called by TCRdb with MiXCR from the multiplex PCR reads. The sample lists hundreds of thousands of distinct CDR3 sequences, around a fifth occurring once. This CDR3 comprises 14 residues. CDR1 GTSNPN and CDR2 SVGIG come from the germline V gene (reference sequence). V dropped 1 base and J dropped 7 bases, with 17 bases sitting between them. The sequence came from a woman under 30 with stable Graves' hyperthyroidism. J is TRBJ2-7 and V is TRBV30, with D perhaps matching TRBD1 or TRBD2 (7 bases each). What was sequenced was peripheral blood. The CDR3 DNA follows: TGTGCCTGGAGTGGCATCAGGGGGGGTGAAGAGCAGTACTTC. It yields the protein CAWSGIRGGEEQYF.